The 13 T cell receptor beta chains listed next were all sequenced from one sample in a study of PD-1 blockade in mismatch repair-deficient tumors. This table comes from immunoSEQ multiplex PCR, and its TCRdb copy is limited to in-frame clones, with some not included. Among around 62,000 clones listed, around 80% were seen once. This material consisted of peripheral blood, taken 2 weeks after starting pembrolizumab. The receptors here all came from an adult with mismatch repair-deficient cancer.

CDR3 nucleotide sequence: TGTGCCAGCAGCGGGACAGTTACCGGGGAGCTGTTTTTT. Translation: CASSGTVTGELFF. The chain links TRBV9 to TRBJ2-2, with D maybe TRBD1 (6 bases). The CDR3 runs to 13 residues. V was shortened by 3 bases and J by 5 bases, with 8 bases between the two germline ends. The germline V gene has CDR1 SGDLS and CDR2 YYNGEE.

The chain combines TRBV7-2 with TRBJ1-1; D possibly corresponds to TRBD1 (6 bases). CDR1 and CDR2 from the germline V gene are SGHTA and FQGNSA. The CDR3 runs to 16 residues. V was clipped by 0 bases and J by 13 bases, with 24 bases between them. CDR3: CASSLAQPGAGYQGFF. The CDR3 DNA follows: TGTGCCAGCAGCTTAGCGCAGCCGGGGGCCGGATATCAGGGTTTCTTT.

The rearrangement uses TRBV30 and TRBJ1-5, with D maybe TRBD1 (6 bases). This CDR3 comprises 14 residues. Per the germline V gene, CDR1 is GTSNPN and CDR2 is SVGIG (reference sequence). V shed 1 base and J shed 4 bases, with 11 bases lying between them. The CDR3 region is CAWSAGHQNQPQHF. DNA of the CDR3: TGTGCCTGGAGTGCGGGACACCAAAATCAGCCCCAGCATTTT.

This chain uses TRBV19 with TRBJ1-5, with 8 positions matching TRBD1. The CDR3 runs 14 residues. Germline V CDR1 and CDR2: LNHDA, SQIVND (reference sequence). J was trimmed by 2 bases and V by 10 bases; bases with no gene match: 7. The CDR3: CATDDRGGNQPQHF. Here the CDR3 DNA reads TGTGCCACCGATGACAGGGGCGGCAATCAGCCCCAGCATTTT.

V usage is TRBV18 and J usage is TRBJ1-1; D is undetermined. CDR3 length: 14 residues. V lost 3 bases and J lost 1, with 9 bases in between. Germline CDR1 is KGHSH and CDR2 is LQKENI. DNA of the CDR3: TGTGCCAGCTCACCTCCTCTCCAGAACACTGAAGCTTTCTTT. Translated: CASSPPLQNTEAFF.

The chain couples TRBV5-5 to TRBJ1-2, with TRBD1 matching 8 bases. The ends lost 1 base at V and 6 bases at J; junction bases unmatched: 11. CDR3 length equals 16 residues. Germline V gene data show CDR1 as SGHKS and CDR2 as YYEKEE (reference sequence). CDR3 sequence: CASSLSVRGPENGYTF. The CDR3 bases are TGTGCCAGCAGCTTGTCTGTCAGGGGGCCTGAAAATGGCTACACCTTC.

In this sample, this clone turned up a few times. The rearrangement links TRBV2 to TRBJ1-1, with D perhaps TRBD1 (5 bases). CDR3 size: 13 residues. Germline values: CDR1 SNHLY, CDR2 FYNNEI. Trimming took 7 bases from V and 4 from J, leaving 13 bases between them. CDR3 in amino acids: CASTQGLGTEAFF. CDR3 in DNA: TGTGCCAGCACGCAGGGACTAGGCACTGAAGCTTTCTTT.

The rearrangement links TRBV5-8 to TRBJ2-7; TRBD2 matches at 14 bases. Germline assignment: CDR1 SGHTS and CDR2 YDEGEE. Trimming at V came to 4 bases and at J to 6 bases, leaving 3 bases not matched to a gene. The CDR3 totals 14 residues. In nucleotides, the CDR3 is TGTGCCAGCAGCATGGGACTAGCGGGAGTCGAGCAGTACTTC. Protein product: CASSMGLAGVEQYF.

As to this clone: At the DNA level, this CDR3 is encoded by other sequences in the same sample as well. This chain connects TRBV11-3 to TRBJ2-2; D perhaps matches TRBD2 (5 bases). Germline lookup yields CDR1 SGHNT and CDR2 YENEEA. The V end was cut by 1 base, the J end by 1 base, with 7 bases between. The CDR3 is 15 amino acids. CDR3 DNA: TGTGCCAGCAGCTTAGGCGGGCTGAACACCGGGGAGCTGTTTTTT. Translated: CASSLGGLNTGELFF.

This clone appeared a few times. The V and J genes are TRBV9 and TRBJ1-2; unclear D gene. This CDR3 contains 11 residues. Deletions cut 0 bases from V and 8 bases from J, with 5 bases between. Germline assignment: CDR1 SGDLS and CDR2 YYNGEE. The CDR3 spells CASSVGTGYTF. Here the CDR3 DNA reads TGTGCCAGCAGCGTAGGGACCGGCTACACCTTC.

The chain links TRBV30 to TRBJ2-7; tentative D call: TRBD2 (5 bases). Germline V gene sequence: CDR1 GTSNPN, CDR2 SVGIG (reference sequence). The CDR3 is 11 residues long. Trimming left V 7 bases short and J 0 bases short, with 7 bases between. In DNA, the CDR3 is TGTGCCTCCGCGGGCTCCTACGAGCAGTACTTC. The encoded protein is CASAGSYEQYF.

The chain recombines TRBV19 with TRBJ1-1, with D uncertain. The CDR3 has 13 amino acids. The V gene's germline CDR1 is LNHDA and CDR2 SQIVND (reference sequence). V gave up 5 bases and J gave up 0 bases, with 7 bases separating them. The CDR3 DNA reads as TGTGCCAGTAGTGGTAGTCTGAACACTGAAGCTTTCTTT. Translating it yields CASSGSLNTEAFF.

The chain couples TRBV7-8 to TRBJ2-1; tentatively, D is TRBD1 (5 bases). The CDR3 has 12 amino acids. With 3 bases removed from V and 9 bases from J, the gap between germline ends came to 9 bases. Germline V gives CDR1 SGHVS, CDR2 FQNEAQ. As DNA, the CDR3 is TGTGCCAGCAGCTTCCGACAGCGTGAGCAGTTCTTC. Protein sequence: CASSFRQREQFF. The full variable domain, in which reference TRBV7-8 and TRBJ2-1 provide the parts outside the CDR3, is GAGVSQSPRYKVAKRGQDVALRCDPISGHVSLFWYQQALGQGPEFLTYFQNEAQLDKSGLPSDRFFAERPEGSVSTLKIQRTQQEDSAVYLCASSFRQREQFFGPGTRLTVL.